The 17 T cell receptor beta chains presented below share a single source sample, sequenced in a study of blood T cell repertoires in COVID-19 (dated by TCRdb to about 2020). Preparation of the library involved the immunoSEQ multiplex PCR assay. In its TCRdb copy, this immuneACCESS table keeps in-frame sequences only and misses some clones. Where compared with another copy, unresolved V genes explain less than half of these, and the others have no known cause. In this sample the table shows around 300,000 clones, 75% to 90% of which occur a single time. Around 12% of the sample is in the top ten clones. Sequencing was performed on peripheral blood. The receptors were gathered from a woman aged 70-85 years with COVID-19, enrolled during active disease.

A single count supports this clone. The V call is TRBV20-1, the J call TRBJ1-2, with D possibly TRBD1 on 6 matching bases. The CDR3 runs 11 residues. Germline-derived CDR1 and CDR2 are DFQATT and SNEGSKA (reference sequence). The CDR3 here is CTPTGSAGYTF. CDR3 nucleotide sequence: TGCACCCCAACAGGGTCCGCTGGCTACACCTTC.

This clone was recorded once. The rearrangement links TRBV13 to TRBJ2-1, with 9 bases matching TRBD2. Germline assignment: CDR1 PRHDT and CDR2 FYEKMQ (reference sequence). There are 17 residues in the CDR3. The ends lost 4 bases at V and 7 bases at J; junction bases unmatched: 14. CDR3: CASSYLGMRGGRNEQFF. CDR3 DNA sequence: TGTGCCAGCAGCTACTTAGGAATGCGGGGGGGCAGGAATGAGCAGTTCTTC.

The CDR3 protein is CASSLRGGRLDTQYF. CDR3 DNA: TGTGCCAGCAGTTTGCGGGGGGGGCGATTAGATACGCAGTATTTT. The genes are TRBV28 and TRBJ2-3, with 9 bases identical to TRBD2. Trimming removed 3 bases from V and 5 bases from J; junction bases left unmatched: 6. Germline values: CDR1 MDHEN, CDR2 SYDVKM. This CDR3 spans 15 amino acids.

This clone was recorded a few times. The CDR3: CASSELAGNTGELFF. In DNA form, the CDR3 reads TGTGCCAGCAGTGAACTAGCGGGGAACACCGGGGAGCTGTTTTTT. The gene calls are TRBV2 and TRBJ2-2; 8 bases fit TRBD2. V lost 2 bases to trimming and J lost 1 base; unmatched junction nucleotides: 0. CDR3 length equals 15 residues. CDR1 is SNHLY, CDR2 FYNNEI, per germline.

The DNA of the CDR3 is TGTGCCAGCAGTTTGGGGCGGGAGACCCAGTACTTC. This sequence encodes CASSLGRETQYF. V usage is TRBV27 and J usage is TRBJ2-5; a weak D match, TRBD1 (5 bases). Germline CDR1 MNHEY, CDR2 SMNVEV (reference sequence). Deletions cut 3 bases from V and 5 bases from J, with 7 bases between. The CDR3 spans 12 residues.

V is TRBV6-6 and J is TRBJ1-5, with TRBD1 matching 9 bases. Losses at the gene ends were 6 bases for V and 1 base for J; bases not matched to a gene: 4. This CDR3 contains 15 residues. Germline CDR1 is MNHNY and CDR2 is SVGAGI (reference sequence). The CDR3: CASSETGGSNQPQHF. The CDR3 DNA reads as TGTGCCAGCAGCGAGACAGGGGGAAGCAATCAGCCCCAGCATTTT.

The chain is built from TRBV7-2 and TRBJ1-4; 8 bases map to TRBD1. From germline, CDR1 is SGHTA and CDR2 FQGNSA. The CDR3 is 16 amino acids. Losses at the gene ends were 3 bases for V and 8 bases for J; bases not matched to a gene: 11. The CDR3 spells CASSFTAGGAGEKLFF. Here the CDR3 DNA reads TGTGCCAGCAGCTTTACCGCAGGGGGCGCTGGGGAAAAACTGTTTTTT.

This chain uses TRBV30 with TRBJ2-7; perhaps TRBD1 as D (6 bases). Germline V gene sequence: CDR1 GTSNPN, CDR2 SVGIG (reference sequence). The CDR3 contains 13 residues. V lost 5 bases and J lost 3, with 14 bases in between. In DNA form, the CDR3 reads TGTGCCTGGCGGTCGGGACACAACTACGAGCAGTACTTC. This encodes CAWRSGHNYEQYF.

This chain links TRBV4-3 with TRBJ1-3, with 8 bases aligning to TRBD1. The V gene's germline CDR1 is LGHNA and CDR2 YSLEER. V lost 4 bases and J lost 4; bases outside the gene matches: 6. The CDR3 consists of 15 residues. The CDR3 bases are TGCGCCAGCAGCCCTGTCCAGGGGGCAGGAAACACCATATATTTT. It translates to CASSPVQGAGNTIYF.

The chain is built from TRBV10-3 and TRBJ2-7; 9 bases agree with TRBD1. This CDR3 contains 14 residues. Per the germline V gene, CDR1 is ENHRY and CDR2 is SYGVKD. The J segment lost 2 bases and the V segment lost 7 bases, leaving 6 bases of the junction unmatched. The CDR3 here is CAITPGQGPYEQYF. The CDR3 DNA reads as TGTGCCATCACCCCGGGACAGGGTCCCTACGAGCAGTACTTC.

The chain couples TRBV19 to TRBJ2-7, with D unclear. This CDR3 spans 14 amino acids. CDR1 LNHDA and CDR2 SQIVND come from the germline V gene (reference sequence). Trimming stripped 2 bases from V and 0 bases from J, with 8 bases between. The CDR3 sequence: CASSITWSSYEQYF. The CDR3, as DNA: TGTGCCAGTAGTATAACCTGGAGCTCCTACGAGCAGTACTTC.

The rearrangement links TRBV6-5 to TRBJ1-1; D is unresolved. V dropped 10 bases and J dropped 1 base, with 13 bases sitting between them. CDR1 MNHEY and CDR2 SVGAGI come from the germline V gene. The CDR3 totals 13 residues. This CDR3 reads CATRAAWNTEAFF. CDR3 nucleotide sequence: TGTGCCACGAGGGCGGCCTGGAACACTGAAGCTTTCTTT.

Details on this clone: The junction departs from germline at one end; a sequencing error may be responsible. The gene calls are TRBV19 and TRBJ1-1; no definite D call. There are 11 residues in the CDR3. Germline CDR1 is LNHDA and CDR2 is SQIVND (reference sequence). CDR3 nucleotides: TGTGCCAGTAGTACCTCGGAAGCGTGCAAGTTT. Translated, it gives CASSTSEACKF.

DNA for the CDR3: TGCGCCAGCACCTCGGACCCGGGACAGCCCCAGCATTTT. Protein sequence: CASTSDPGQPQHF. This chain uses TRBV5-1 with TRBJ1-5; D not resolved. Germline CDR1 reads SGHRS; CDR2 reads YFSETQ. The CDR3 has 13 amino acids. Trimming took off 6 bases at V and 7 bases at J, with 14 bases between the two ends.

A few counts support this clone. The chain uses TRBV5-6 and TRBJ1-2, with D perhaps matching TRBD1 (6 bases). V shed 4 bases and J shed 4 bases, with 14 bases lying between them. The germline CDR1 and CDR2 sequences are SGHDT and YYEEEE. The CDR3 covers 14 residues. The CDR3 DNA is TGTGCCAGCAGCCGCGACAGGACCTCCTATGGCTACACCTTC. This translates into CASSRDRTSYGYTF.

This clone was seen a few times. The CDR3 nucleotides read TGTGCCAGCAGTTTAGGCAGGTTTGAAGCTTTCTTT. Encoded protein: CASSLGRFEAFF. This sequence joins TRBV5-4 and TRBJ1-1; no definite D call. This CDR3 has 12 amino acids. Trimming pared 5 bases from V and 7 bases from J, leaving 12 bases between. Germline CDR1 SGHNT, CDR2 YYREEE (reference sequence).

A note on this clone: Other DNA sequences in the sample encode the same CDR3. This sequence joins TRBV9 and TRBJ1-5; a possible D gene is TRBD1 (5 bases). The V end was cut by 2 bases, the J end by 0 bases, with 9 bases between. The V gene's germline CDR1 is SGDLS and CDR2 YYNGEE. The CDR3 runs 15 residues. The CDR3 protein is CASSVGGDSNQPQHF. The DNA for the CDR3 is TGTGCCAGCAGCGTTGGGGGGGATAGCAATCAGCCCCAGCATTTT.